This is a list of T cell receptor beta chains from one sample in a study of blood T cell repertoires in COVID-19. Sequenced by immunoSEQ multiplex PCR; TCRdb stores in-frame clones only, minus some. The repertoire holds 110,000 or so clones, over 75% seen once, with less than 5% in the top ten. The sequenced sample consisted of peripheral blood. The receptors stem from a woman in her 70s with acute or convalescent COVID-19. Both conserved end residues are part of each CDR3. A D gene is named only where the DNA matches it firmly. Size values are once, few and many counts, or a class for expanded clones, and some rows have none.

size	D	V	J	DNA	CDR3
few	-	TRBV25-1	TRBJ1-1	TGTGCCAGCAAGTTGAGGGAGAACACTGAAGCTTTCTTT	CASKLRENTEAFF
-	-	TRBV2	TRBJ1-1	TGTGCCAGCAGCGGTACAGTTCAGAACGCTGAAGCTTTCTTT	CASSGTVQNAEAFF
-	TRBD2	TRBV9	TRBJ2-1	TGTGCCAGCAGCGTAGTATTTACTAGCGTGAATGAGCAGTTCTTC	CASSVVFTSVNEQFF
-	TRBD1	TRBV7-8	TRBJ2-2	TGTGCCAGCAGCCTTATCGGGGGCGCAGGGGGCGCCGGGGAGCTGTTTTTT	CASSLIGGAGGAGELFF
-	-	TRBV7-8	TRBJ1-2	TGTGCCAGCAGCCCGAACAGGGTATCCTTCGGCTACACCTTC	CASSPNRVSFGYTF
few	TRBD1	TRBV10-3	TRBJ1-2	TGTGCCATCAGTGATCCGGCGGGACAGGGGGACTATGGCTACACCTTC	CAISDPAGQGDYGYTF
-	-	TRBV5-1	TRBJ1-1	TGCGCCAGCAGCCCCGGACAGACTCAAGCTGAAGCTTTCTTT	CASSPGQTQAEAFF
-	TRBD2	TRBV3-1/TRBV3-2	TRBJ2-1	TGTGCCAGCAGCCGAACCGGGGGGGGACTTAGGAATGAGCAGTTCTTC	CASSRTGGGLRNEQFF
-	TRBD1	TRBV2	TRBJ2-5	TGTGCCAGCAGTGGACCGGGACAGGGGGAGACCCAGTACTTC	CASSGPGQGETQYF
once	TRBD1	TRBV5-1	TRBJ2-5	TGCGCCAGCAGCTCCGGGACAGGGCGTAGGGAAGAGACCCAGTACTTC	CASSSGTGRREETQYF
-	-	TRBV4-1	TRBJ2-5	TGCGCCAGCAGCCAACAGGGGCGTGGGACCCAGTACTTC	CASSQQGRGTQYF
-	-	TRBV7-2	TRBJ1-5	TGTGCCAGCAGCCTTCGGACAGAAGATCAGCCCCAGCATTTT	CASSLRTEDQPQHF
-	-	TRBV19	TRBJ1-4	TGTGCCAGTAGCCCCTTCACGACGAGGACAGTCAATGAAAAACTGTTTTTT	CASSPFTTRTVNEKLFF
-	-	TRBV30	TRBJ1-5	TGTGCCTGGAGTCCAGGATATAGCAATCAGCCCCAGCATTTT	CAWSPGYSNQPQHF
-	-	TRBV2	TRBJ2-3	TGTGCCAGCGGCCGAGGAAGACGGACAGATACGCAGTATTTT	CASGRGRRTDTQYF
-	TRBD1	TRBV5-1	TRBJ1-2	TGCGCCAGCAGCTCCCGCGCGGCAGGGGGCGAGATGAACTATGGCTACACCTTC	CASSSRAAGGEMNYGYTF
-	TRBD2	TRBV28	TRBJ2-1	TGTGCCAGCAGTCCCCCCACTAGCGGGAGGTGGAATGAGCAGTTCTTC	CASSPPTSGRWNEQFF
-	-	TRBV5-6	TRBJ1-2	TGTGCCAGCAGCCCGAAGGAAAGGCGGAACTATGGCTACACCTTC	CASSPKERRNYGYTF
-	TRBD1	TRBV7-9	TRBJ2-2	TGTGCCAGCAGCTGGGGACAGGGGATTAACACCGGGGAGCTGTTTTTT	CASSWGQGINTGELFF
once	-	TRBV4-3	TRBJ1-3	TGCGCCAGCAGCCAAGAAGGGGCAGGGGCGAACACCATATATTTT	CASSQEGAGANTIYF
once	-	TRBV9	TRBJ2-5	TGTGCCAGCAGCACACTAGCCGCAAACTCGGCCCAGTACTTC	CASSTLAANSAQYF
-	-	TRBV2	TRBJ2-6	TGTGCCAGCAAATTAGGCGGGGCCCTGCCCCGCTCTGGGGCCAACGTCCTGACTTTC	CASKLGGALPRSGANVLTF
-	-	TRBV2	TRBJ1-2	TGTGCCAGCAGTGAAGCGACAGGCCTCTATGGCTACACCTTC	CASSEATGLYGYTF
-	TRBD1	TRBV5-1	TRBJ1-2	TGCGCCAGCAGCTTGTCGGAGACAGGGGGGGGCTACACCTTC	CASSLSETGGGYTF
-	TRBD2	TRBV4-2	TRBJ2-5	TGTGCCAGCAGCCAAGAGGCAGCGGGGGGGACAGAGACCCAGTACTTC	CASSQEAAGGTETQYF
-	-	TRBV28	TRBJ1-1	TGTGCCAGCAGTTTGTCCATTCAGCGAGCTTTCTTT	CASSLSIQRAFF
-	-	TRBV28	TRBJ1-3	TGTGCCAGCAGTTCGATAGGGGATGGAAACACCATATATTTT	CASSSIGDGNTIYF
-	TRBD1	TRBV5-5	TRBJ2-1	TGTGCCAGCAGCCTTGGGTCGACGGGACAGGGAATAAAGAAGCAGTTCTTC	CASSLGSTGQGIKKQFF
-	TRBD1	TRBV5-6	TRBJ1-1	TGTGCCAGCAGCTCCCGCGGGACAGGGATAAGGACTGAAGCTTTCTTT	CASSSRGTGIRTEAFF
-	TRBD1	TRBV7-2	TRBJ1-5	TGTGCCAGCAGCTTACAGGGGGCGGGCAATCAGCCCCAGCATTTT	CASSLQGAGNQPQHF
-	TRBD2	TRBV3-1/TRBV3-2	TRBJ2-7	TGTGCCAGCAGCCCCGGACTAGCGGGCTACGAGCAGTACTTC	CASSPGLAGYEQYF
-	-	TRBV5-4	TRBJ1-5	TGTGCCAGCAGCTCCGCGCTGCCACTTCTTTTCAATCAGCCCCAGCATTTT	CASSSALPLLFNQPQHF
-	TRBD1	TRBV7-9	TRBJ1-6	TGTGCCAGCAGCGTCAGACAGGGTGGTTCACCCCTCCACTTT	CASSVRQGGSPLHF
-	-	TRBV10-1	TRBJ2-1	TGCGCCAGCAGTGAGGGACATAATGAGCAGTTCTTC	CASSEGHNEQFF
-	-	TRBV6-2/TRBV6-3	TRBJ2-7	TGTGCCAGCAGCGCTCCTACTGCGGGTGCCTACGAGCAGTACTTC	CASSAPTAGAYEQYF
-	-	TRBV6-1	TRBJ2-1	TGTGCCAGCAGTGAAATGGGGGGTTCCTACAATGAGCAGTTCTTC	CASSEMGGSYNEQFF
few	-	TRBV19	TRBJ1-4	TGTGCCAGTACCCGAGCGGCCGAGCCTGGAAATGAAAAACTGTTTTTT	CASTRAAEPGNEKLFF
-	-	TRBV12-5	TRBJ1-1	TGTGCTAGTGGTTTGGTATTGCAGGGCCACACTGAAGCTTTCTTT	CASGLVLQGHTEAFF
-	-	TRBV5-4	TRBJ2-2	TGTGCCAGCAGCCCGGACATTAACACCGGGGAGCTGTTTTTT	CASSPDINTGELFF
-	TRBD2	TRBV2	TRBJ2-5	TGTGCCGCAAAGGGGACTAGCGGGGGCACATCCAAGGGGGAGACCCAGTACTTC	CAAKGTSGGTSKGETQYF
-	-	TRBV4-1	TRBJ2-2	TGCGCCAGCAGCCAAGAAGATGGGACATACGGCGGGGAGCTGTTTTTT	CASSQEDGTYGGELFF
-	-	TRBV7-2	TRBJ2-3	TGTGCCAGCAGCTTAGGGGCACTTCGCACAGATACGCAGTATTTT	CASSLGALRTDTQYF
-	-	TRBV7-9	TRBJ1-5	TGTGCCAGCAGCTCAGACAGTGTCAATCAGCCCCAGCATTTT	CASSSDSVNQPQHF
-	-	TRBV3-1/TRBV3-2	TRBJ1-2	TGTGCCAGCAGCCAACTCTCCTCCCCCTCCCCTCTCTATGGCTACACCTTC	CASSQLSSPSPLYGYTF
-	-	TRBV28	TRBJ1-2	TGTGCCAGCAGCGGTAACTATGGCTACACCTTC	CASSGNYGYTF
-	-	TRBV6-5	TRBJ1-6	TGTGCCAGCAGTCTATTAGAGTTTAATTCACCCCTCCACTTT	CASSLLEFNSPLHF
-	-	TRBV21-1	TRBJ1-5	TGTGCCAGCAGCAAATCCCCCGGTGGAGGGGCTAAGGGCAATCAGCCCCAGCATTTT	CASSKSPGGGAKGNQPQHF
-	TRBD2	TRBV19	TRBJ2-2	TGTGCCAGTAACCCGGTTAGCGGGAGGACCAGCACCGGGGAGCTGTTTTTT	CASNPVSGRTSTGELFF
-	TRBD1	TRBV9	TRBJ2-3	TGTGCCAGCAGCGTAGGACAGGGGCTAACAGATACGCAGTATTTT	CASSVGQGLTDTQYF
once	-	TRBV6-5	TRBJ2-2	TGTGCCAGTACGGACTACCCGAACACCGGGGAGCTGTTTTTT	CASTDYPNTGELFF
-	-	TRBV7-6	TRBJ1-1	TGTGCCAGCAGCCCACCAGGGATGAACACTGAAGCTTTCTTT	CASSPPGMNTEAFF
-	TRBD1	TRBV7-2	TRBJ1-2	TGTGCCAGCAGCTTACCCTGGACAGGGAAAGGCTACACCTTC	CASSLPWTGKGYTF
-	TRBD2	TRBV5-1	TRBJ2-3	TGCGCCAGCAGCCCTACCCTAGCGGAATCCACAGATACGCAGTATTTT	CASSPTLAESTDTQYF
-	-	TRBV19	TRBJ2-5	TGTGCCAGTAGTTTCAGGGGCCGCGAGACCCAGTACTTC	CASSFRGRETQYF